This TCR beta chain came from a study of T cell responses to AZD1222 COVID-19 vaccine. Study findings and constraints: Reportedly, nearly half of unique spike TCRs recognized epitopes outside B.1.351/B.1.1.7 mutations. Vaccination with two AZD1222 doses was followed by a rise in Spike-specific TCR breadth and depth. Samples come after the peak T cell response, not at day 14. Seropositivity was recorded at baseline in only 6 or 7 AZD1222 recipients.

The table came from immunoSEQ multiplex PCR; TCRdb's copy has only in-frame clones and leaves some out. The sample contains 90,000 to 120,000 clones, 80% to 90% of which appear only once. The CDR3 has 15 residues. Germline assignment: CDR1 LGHNA and CDR2 YSLEER. The ends were cut back, 3 bases at V and 2 bases at J, with 10 bases in the middle. In the case of this clone: The antigen is undetermined.

This specimen consisted of peripheral blood, obtained on day 0 of AZD1222 vaccination. This TCR derives from an adult in good health. The rearrangement links TRBV4-3 to TRBJ2-2; tentatively, D is TRBD2 (5 bases). CDR3 loop: CASSQRALNTGELFF. Here the CDR3 DNA reads TGCGCCAGCAGCCAGAGGGCACTTAACACCGGGGAGCTGTTTTTT.